Listed below are T cell receptor beta chains from one sample, sequenced in a study of shared clonotypes between healthy human individuals. Repertoires were generated with immunoSEQ multiplex PCR, while TCRdb's copy carries only in-frame clones and drops some. The sample lists 2 million to 2.5 million clones, under 97% occurring once. Material for sequencing was naive CD4+ T cells sorted from blood. The receptor set was obtained from a man younger than 30 in good health. CDR3s include the opening cysteine and the closing phenylalanine or tryptophan. A D gene is named only where the DNA matches it firmly. Some rows mark clone size as missing; the rest say once, few, many or name a class of expanded clone.

clone size,J gene,V gene,D gene,CDR3 DNA,CDR3 protein
-,TRBJ2-2,TRBV5-1,-,TGCGCCAGCAGCTTGGCCAGCCGTGGAATCAACACCGGGGAGCTGTTTTTT,CASSLASRGINTGELFF
-,TRBJ2-4,TRBV11-2,TRBD1,TGTGCCAGCAGCCCAATAAAGGGACAGGGGGCCATTCAGTACTTC,CASSPIKGQGAIQYF
-,TRBJ1-2,TRBV7-6,-,TGTGCCAGCAGCTCCGGACAGTGGGGTGCCGATGGCTACACCTTC,CASSSGQWGADGYTF
once,TRBJ2-7,TRBV28,-,TGTGCCAGCACCGCTCCCGCGGGGCGTCACGAGCAGTACTTC,CASTAPAGRHEQYF
-,TRBJ2-1,TRBV5-5,-,TGTGCCAGCAGCTTACAACAGGTTGACCAGTTCTTC,CASSLQQVDQFF
-,TRBJ1-2,TRBV2,TRBD1,TGTGCCAGCAGATCGGGACAGGCGGGAGAAGGCTACACCTTC,CASRSGQAGEGYTF
-,TRBJ2-5,TRBV7-9,TRBD2,TGTGCCAGCAGCTCTAGCGGGGTCAGCCAAGAGACCCAGTACTTC,CASSSSGVSQETQYF
-,TRBJ2-7,TRBV18,-,TGTGCCAGCTCGGCGGGACGAAGCTCCTACGAGCAGTACTTC,CASSAGRSSYEQYF
once,TRBJ2-5,TRBV10-1,-,TGCGCCAGCAGTGAGGAAGAGACCCAGTACTTC,CASSEEETQYF
-,TRBJ2-2,TRBV7-2,TRBD1,TGTGCCAGCAGCCGTAGAAGGACAGGGCTAACCGGGGAGCTGTTTTTT,CASSRRRTGLTGELFF
-,TRBJ2-7,TRBV18,-,TGTGCCAGCTCACCACCGGGCGGGTCGAGCTCCTACGAGCAGTACTTC,CASSPPGGSSSYEQYF
-,TRBJ1-2,TRBV19,TRBD1,TGTGCCAGTAGTGTTCCAGGGGGGTCTAACTATGGCTACACCTTC,CASSVPGGSNYGYTF
-,TRBJ2-2,TRBV7-3,TRBD1,TGTGCCAGCAGCTCCCCCGGGACAGGGGTCACCGGGGAGCTGTTTTTT,CASSSPGTGVTGELFF
-,TRBJ2-1,TRBV5-1,TRBD2,TGCGCCAGCAGCTCTTTCTCGACTGGGACTAGCGAGCAGTTCTTC,CASSSFSTGTSEQFF
-,TRBJ2-7,TRBV30,-,TGTGCCTGGAGTGTACCAGGTTCCTACGAGCAGTACTTC,CAWSVPGSYEQYF
-,TRBJ1-2,TRBV28,TRBD1,TGTGCCAGCAGTTTAGACAGGGGGCTGTATGGCTACACCTTC,CASSLDRGLYGYTF
-,TRBJ1-2,TRBV30,TRBD1,TGTGCCTGGGAGACAGGGGGAGGCTACACCTTC,CAWETGGGYTF
-,TRBJ1-1,TRBV7-2,-,TGTGCCAGCAGCCGGCGACAGCTGAACACTGAAGCTTTCTTT,CASSRRQLNTEAFF
once,TRBJ1-1,TRBV18,-,TGTGCCAGTTACGCCCGTCCAGGGTTGAGGACTGAAGCTTTCTTT,CASYARPGLRTEAFF
-,TRBJ2-2,TRBV5-8,-,TGTGCCAGCAGCTTGGGCAGGGCTGGCGGGGAGCTGTTTTTT,CASSLGRAGGELFF
-,TRBJ2-3,TRBV10-3,TRBD1,TGTGCCACGGGACAGGGTTCAGATACGCAGTATTTT,CATGQGSDTQYF
-,TRBJ1-2,TRBV6-6,-,TGTGCCAGCAGCACTGGACAGAACTATGGCTACACCTTC,CASSTGQNYGYTF
-,TRBJ2-5,TRBV28,TRBD1,TGTGCCAGCAGTCCACGGGACAGGCCCCAAGAGACCCAGTACTTC,CASSPRDRPQETQYF
-,TRBJ2-1,TRBV5-1,TRBD1,TGCGCCAGCAGCTTGGGGGACAGGGCAGTTGAGCAGTTCTTC,CASSLGDRAVEQFF
-,TRBJ1-2,TRBV7-2,-,TGTGCCAGCAGCTTCTCGTCCCTAAACTATGGCTACACCTTC,CASSFSSLNYGYTF
-,TRBJ1-1,TRBV30,-,TGTGCCTGGAGTCCTGGGGCCCGGACCGCTTTCTTT,CAWSPGARTAFF
once,TRBJ1-2,TRBV29-1,TRBD1,TGCAGCGTTGAAGGACAGGGAAGTGCATATGGCTACACCTTC,CSVEGQGSAYGYTF
-,TRBJ2-3,TRBV5-1,-,TGCGCCAGCAGCGGCGGACAACGCACAGATACGCAGTATTTT,CASSGGQRTDTQYF
once,TRBJ2-3,TRBV4-1,-,TGCGCCAGCAGCCAAGACAGGGGCCGCACAGATACGCAGTATTTT,CASSQDRGRTDTQYF
-,TRBJ1-6,TRBV27,-,TGTGCCAGCAGTTCCGTGGGATATAATTCACCCCTCCACTTT,CASSSVGYNSPLHF
few,TRBJ1-1,TRBV5-6,-,TGTGCCACCCGAGGGCAGGCGAACACTGAAGCTTTCTTT,CATRGQANTEAFF
-,TRBJ2-5,TRBV5-1,-,TGCGCCAGCAGCTTGGCCGGGGCAGAAGAGACCCAGTACTTC,CASSLAGAEETQYF
-,TRBJ2-3,TRBV9,-,TGTGCCAGCAGCGCGAAAGATACGCAGTATTTT,CASSAKDTQYF
-,TRBJ1-3,TRBV19,TRBD1,TGTGCCACCGTGGACAGGCCAGTTTACTCTGGAAACACCATATATTTT,CATVDRPVYSGNTIYF
-,TRBJ1-5,TRBV2,-,TGTGCCAGCAGCCCCGAGGGGCTGGGCTCTCAGCCCCAGCATTTT,CASSPEGLGSQPQHF
-,TRBJ2-5,TRBV7-6,-,TGTGCCAGCAGCTTAGCGATTAGGGAGACCCAGTACTTC,CASSLAIRETQYF
-,TRBJ2-7,TRBV18,TRBD1,TGTGCCAGCTCGCCTAGGAGGACAGGGGACTACGAGCAGTACTTC,CASSPRRTGDYEQYF
-,TRBJ1-5,TRBV19,-,TGTGCCAGTAGTATGTTGTTAGCCGAAAATCAGCCCCAGCATTTT,CASSMLLAENQPQHF